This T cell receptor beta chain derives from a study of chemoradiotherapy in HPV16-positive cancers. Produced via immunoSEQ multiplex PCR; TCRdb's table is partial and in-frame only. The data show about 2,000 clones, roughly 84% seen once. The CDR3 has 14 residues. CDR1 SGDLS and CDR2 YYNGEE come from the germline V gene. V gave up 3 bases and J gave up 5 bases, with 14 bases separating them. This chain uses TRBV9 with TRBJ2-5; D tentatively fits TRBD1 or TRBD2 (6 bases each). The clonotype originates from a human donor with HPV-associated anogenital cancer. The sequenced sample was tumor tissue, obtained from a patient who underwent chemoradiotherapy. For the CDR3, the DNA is TGTGCCAGCAGCGCTACCCAAGGGGGGGAGACCCAGTACTTC. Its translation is CASSATQGGETQYF.